This is a list of T cell receptor beta chains from one sample in a study of CD8 T cells in ankylosing spondylitis. MiXCR, run by TCRdb on the 5' RACE reads, gives a single entry per CDR3 protein. The table has around 330,000 distinct CDR3 sequences, approximately 10% seen once; the top ten hold about 10%. The sample consisted of blood, either unsorted or a sorted T cell fraction (not recorded which). The receptor source for this set is a female donor with ankylosing spondylitis or in good health (not recorded which). CDR3s include the opening cysteine and the closing phenylalanine or tryptophan. D genes are given only for firm matches. Clone size is shown for a subset of rows, as once, few, many or a class of expanded clone.

v_gene	d_gene	j_gene	abundance	CDR3nt	CDR3aa
TRBV20-1	-	TRBJ1-6	many	TGCAGTGCTAGAGAGACGACCCTCCACTTT	CSARETTLHF
TRBV5-1	-	TRBJ2-7	many	TGCGCCAGCACCAAGGAGGATATAGAGTTGGGGGAGCAGTACTTC	CASTKEDIELGEQYF
TRBV7-2	TRBD2	TRBJ2-7	-	TGTGCCAGCAGCCCGACTAGCGGGGACTCCTACGAGCAGTACTTC	CASSPTSGDSYEQYF
TRBV20-1	-	TRBJ2-4	-	TGCAGTGCTAGGGGTCCGGATACCAAAAACATTCAGTACTTC	CSARGPDTKNIQYF
TRBV29-1	-	TRBJ2-2	many	TGCAGCGTCATGAGAGCGAGCACCGGGGAGCTGTTTTTT	CSVMRASTGELFF
TRBV6-2/TRBV6-3	-	TRBJ1-5	few	TGTGCCAGCAGCCACAGGGAGATCTATAGCAATCAGCCCCAGCATTTT	CASSHREIYSNQPQHF
TRBV15	TRBD2	TRBJ2-1	many	TGTGCCACCAGCAGAGAAGGCGGGAGGAATGAGCAGTTCTTC	CATSREGGRNEQFF
TRBV5-1	-	TRBJ2-4	many	TGCGCCAGCAGCCCGGAGAGTGGTCGCCTAGCCAAAAACATTCAGTACTTC	CASSPESGRLAKNIQYF
TRBV20-1	TRBD1	TRBJ1-5	many	TGCAGTGCTGTTACAGGGGGCATTAGTCAGCCCCAGCATTTT	CSAVTGGISQPQHF
TRBV20-1	-	TRBJ2-1	-	TGCAGTGCTAGAATTGTCGGCGGGATAAGCTCCTACAATGAGCAGTTCTTC	CSARIVGGISSYNEQFF
TRBV10-3	-	TRBJ2-3	many	TGTGCCATCAGGTCCGGAAAAACAGATACGCAGTATTTT	CAIRSGKTDTQYF
TRBV5-1	-	TRBJ1-5	many	TGCGCCAGCAGCTTGGCATTCAATCAGCCCCAGCATTTT	CASSLAFNQPQHF
TRBV10-2	-	TRBJ1-5	few	TGCGCCAGCACGCCCGGGAGTCTGAGCAATCAGCCCCAGCATTTT	CASTPGSLSNQPQHF
TRBV10-3	TRBD2	TRBJ2-7	-	TGTGCCATCAGTGAATGGTCGGAGGCCCGCTTATCTAGCGGGAGGACGTACGAGCAGTACTTC	CAISEWSEARLSSGRTYEQYF
TRBV5-1	-	TRBJ2-3	many	TGCGCCAGCAGCTTTGGGAGCCCACCGTCGGATACGCAGTATTTT	CASSFGSPPSDTQYF
TRBV5-5	-	TRBJ2-5	-	TGTGCCAGCAGCTCCCGTGCGTTCGCGAACCAAGAGACCCAGTACTTC	CASSSRAFANQETQYF
TRBV28	-	TRBJ1-3	many	TGTGCCAGCAGCCCCCACGTAAACACCATATATTTT	CASSPHVNTIYF
TRBV5-6	-	TRBJ2-3	many	TGTGCCAGCAGCTTGATCGGGCGGCGTTCAGATACGCAGTATTTT	CASSLIGRRSDTQYF
TRBV28	-	TRBJ2-7	many	TGTGCCAGCAGTTTAAAAGGGGGTACCTACCGGACCTACGAGCAGTACTTC	CASSLKGGTYRTYEQYF
TRBV24-1	TRBD1	TRBJ1-2	many	TGTGCCACCTCCGGGACAGGGGGTCTAGGTGGCTACACCTTC	CATSGTGGLGGYTF
TRBV6-1	-	TRBJ2-7	many	TGTGCCAGCAGGAGAGGGCCCTCCTACGAGCAGTACTTC	CASRRGPSYEQYF
TRBV12-3/TRBV12-4	-	TRBJ2-7	few	TGTGCCAGCAGTACCTCCGGGACGCAGACCTACGAGCAGTACTTC	CASSTSGTQTYEQYF
TRBV7-8	-	TRBJ1-3	many	TGTGCCAGCAGCTTAGAAGGGAGGTCTGGAAACACCATATATTTT	CASSLEGRSGNTIYF
TRBV5-1	TRBD1	TRBJ2-2	many	TGCGCCAGCAGCTTGCTTGGGACAGCTGACACCGGGGAGCTGTTTTTT	CASSLLGTADTGELFF
TRBV28	-	TRBJ2-1	few	TGTGCCAGCAGCTCCGAGGATGTTGAGCAGTTCTTC	CASSSEDVEQFF
TRBV10-3	-	TRBJ2-1	many	TGTGCCATCATAAACCCCGGAAATAATGAGCAGTTCTTC	CAIINPGNNEQFF
TRBV4-3	TRBD2	TRBJ2-7	many	TGCGCCAGCAGCCAAATATCAGCGGGAGTAGGGGAGCAGTACTTC	CASSQISAGVGEQYF
TRBV20-1	TRBD2	TRBJ2-1	few	TGCAGTGCTAGGCGGGAGAACTACAATGAGCAGTTCTTC	CSARRENYNEQFF
TRBV18	-	TRBJ1-2	-	TGTGCCAGCTCACATCGACGGGACTATGGCTACACCTTC	CASSHRRDYGYTF
TRBV12-3/TRBV12-4	-	TRBJ2-1	many	TGTGCCAGCAGTTTTCGAAGCGGCGATGAGCAGTTCTTC	CASSFRSGDEQFF
TRBV7-9	-	TRBJ2-3	many	TGTGCCAGCACAGCCCCCCGGGACATCAGCACAGATACGCAGTATTTT	CASTAPRDISTDTQYF
TRBV28	-	TRBJ2-1	few	TGTGCCACCCTATTAAGGCCCAATGAGCAGTTCTTC	CATLLRPNEQFF
TRBV5-1	TRBD2	TRBJ2-2	-	TGCGCCAGCAGCTTGGTCGCTAGCGGAGGCACCGGGGAGCTGTTTTTT	CASSLVASGGTGELFF
TRBV7-2	-	TRBJ2-1	many	TGTGCCAGCAGCTTAGGTCCCATCAATGAGCAGTTCTTC	CASSLGPINEQFF
TRBV29-1	-	TRBJ1-4	-	TGCAGCGTTGCTAGGGGCAGCGGTGAAAAACTGTTTTTT	CSVARGSGEKLFF